Listed below are T cell receptor beta chains from one sample, sequenced in a study of naive and memory T cell subsets. TCRdb processed the UMI-ligation and nested PCR reads anew with MiXCR; each CDR3 protein has one entry. The repertoire has 120,000 to 150,000 distinct CDR3 sequences, more than 15% of them found once; the top ten carry just over 0.14%. The sequenced sample consisted of naive CD4+ T cells from blood. The receptors come from a human donor in good health. Each CDR3 is given with its conserved first and last residue. The D gene is left open where the match is weak. Size values are once, few and many counts, or a class for expanded clones, and some rows have none.

clone_size: NA; v_call: TRBV5-1; d_call: NA; j_call: TRBJ1-1; cdr3_nt: TGCGCCAGCAGCTTGGGCGGTACGGGGAACACTGAAGCTTTCTTT; cdr3_aa: CASSLGGTGNTEAFF
clone_size: NA; v_call: TRBV29-1; d_call: TRBD2; j_call: TRBJ2-1; cdr3_nt: TGCAGCGTTGAGGCGGGGCGGGAGGTGGCCTACAATGAGCAGTTCTTC; cdr3_aa: CSVEAGREVAYNEQFF
clone_size: few; v_call: TRBV6-1; d_call: NA; j_call: TRBJ2-7; cdr3_nt: TGTGCCAGCAGTGAAGCGGGAGGCGGGTCCTACGAGCAGTACTTC; cdr3_aa: CASSEAGGGSYEQYF
clone_size: few; v_call: TRBV29-1; d_call: NA; j_call: TRBJ1-2; cdr3_nt: TGCAGCGTTGCTCCGGGACAAATGTTAGTGGCTAACTATGGCTACACCTTC; cdr3_aa: CSVAPGQMLVANYGYTF
clone_size: many; v_call: TRBV11-2; d_call: TRBD2; j_call: TRBJ2-1; cdr3_nt: TGTGCCAGCAGCGCCGTGGGACTAGGGGATAACAATGAGCAGTTCTTC; cdr3_aa: CASSAVGLGDNNEQFF
clone_size: few; v_call: TRBV20-1; d_call: TRBD2; j_call: TRBJ2-3; cdr3_nt: TGCAGTGCTCCAGCTAGCGGGAGGGCCACAGATACGCAGTATTTT; cdr3_aa: CSAPASGRATDTQYF
clone_size: NA; v_call: TRBV5-1; d_call: TRBD1; j_call: TRBJ1-5; cdr3_nt: TGCGCCAGACCGCCGGGGGACAGGGGGATTCAGCCCCAGCATTTT; cdr3_aa: CARPPGDRGIQPQHF
clone_size: NA; v_call: TRBV29-1; d_call: TRBD1; j_call: TRBJ1-1; cdr3_nt: TGCAGCGTCCCCAACCAGGACAGGCCCATGAACACTGAAGCTTTCTTT; cdr3_aa: CSVPNQDRPMNTEAFF
clone_size: NA; v_call: TRBV12-3/TRBV12-4; d_call: NA; j_call: TRBJ2-7; cdr3_nt: TGTGCCAGCAGTGGACAGACCTCCTACGAGCAGTACTTC; cdr3_aa: CASSGQTSYEQYF
clone_size: few; v_call: TRBV28; d_call: NA; j_call: TRBJ1-4; cdr3_nt: TGTGCCAGCAGTTTATCGGTCCCGGGGGGAGAAAAACTGTTTTTT; cdr3_aa: CASSLSVPGGEKLFF
clone_size: NA; v_call: TRBV29-1; d_call: NA; j_call: TRBJ2-3; cdr3_nt: TGCAGCGTTGAACTAGCGATATCTAGCACAGATACGCAGTATTTT; cdr3_aa: CSVELAISSTDTQYF
clone_size: NA; v_call: TRBV5-4; d_call: NA; j_call: TRBJ1-2; cdr3_nt: TGTGCCAGCAGCTTGGGAACACAGGGCCGAGAGTATGGCTACACCTTC; cdr3_aa: CASSLGTQGREYGYTF